This T cell receptor beta chain was sequenced during a study of cytomegalovirus exposure and HLA in healthy donors. General study results and limits: Reportedly, diagnosis of cytomegalovirus status by the classifier showed high specificity and sensitivity.

This CDR3 region has 14 residues. V was shortened by 0 bases and J by 1 base, with 6 bases between the two germline ends. Germline V gene data show CDR1 as MNHEY and CDR2 as SMNVEV (reference sequence). Although they were nominally healthy when sampled, donors likely had unrecorded immune exposures. It was with 60 Vbeta and 13 Jbeta primers that the PCR ran. Sequenced by immunoSEQ multiplex PCR; TCRdb stores in-frame clones only, minus some. This sample has some 200,000 clones, with 75% to 85% found just once. With respect to this clone: Antigen specificity is unknown. This CDR3 is also generated by other DNA sequences in the sample.

The sequence came from a woman aged 40 to 50 in good health and CMV-seronegative. This chain joins TRBV27 and TRBJ1-2; D not certain. The sequencing sample was made of PBMCs. Here the CDR3 reads CASSLSGSNYGYTF. The CDR3 region has the DNA TGTGCCAGCAGTTTATCGGGCAGTAACTATGGCTACACCTTC.